Presented here are 4 T cell receptor beta chains from one specimen sequenced in a study of T cells in Graves' hyperthyroidism and ophthalmopathy. TCR beta CDR3 sequences were amplified from RNA transcripts. RT-PCR in the first round (using the HTBI primer set) targeted the TCR CDR3. Using its own MiXCR run on the multiplex PCR reads, TCRdb lists one record per CDR3 protein. The sample carries 300,000 or so distinct CDR3 sequences, approximately 15% recorded once. Sequencing was done on a sample of blood. Source of these receptors: a woman aged 60-75 years with Graves' ophthalmopathy.

This clonotype was counted between two and nine times. The chain uses TRBV6-2 or TRBV6-3 and TRBJ2-7; no clear D gene. The V gene lost 2 bases and the J gene lost 3 bases, with 14 bases spanning the gap. This CDR3 region has 15 residues. CDR1 MNHEY and CDR2 SVGEGT come from the germline V gene. As DNA, the CDR3 is TGTGCCAGCAGTTACCCCACCAGGTCCTACTACGAGCAGTACTTC. Translation: CASSYPTRSYYEQYF.

The chain carries TRBV7-2 and TRBJ1-5, with 7 bases that match TRBD1. V was pared by 5 bases and J by 2 bases, with 3 bases of the junction left unmatched. Germline V gene sequence: CDR1 SGHTA, CDR2 FQGNSA. CDR3 length: 14 residues. Here the CDR3 reads CASSRQGGNQPQHF. Here the CDR3 DNA reads TGTGCCAGCAGCCGACAGGGTGGCAATCAGCCCCAGCATTTT.

There are many counts of this clonotype. The V and J genes are TRBV6-1 and TRBJ2-5; TRBD1 might be the D (5 bases). The CDR3 covers 14 residues. The germline V gene encodes CDR1 MNHNS and CDR2 SASEGT. V gave up 7 bases and J gave up 5 bases, with 17 bases separating them. CDR3 bases: TGTGCCAGCACCTCTCAAGGGGTTAGGGAGACCCAGTACTTC. As protein: CASTSQGVRETQYF.

This chain joins TRBV20-1 and TRBJ2-1; TRBD2 agrees at 8 bases. The V segment lost 6 bases and the J segment 0 bases; nucleotides outside the gene matches: 13. CDR1 is DFQATT and CDR2 is SNEGSKA in the germline V gene (reference sequence). This CDR3 is built from 17 residues. The CDR3 loop is CSAPGGREARSYNEQFF. In nucleotides, the CDR3 is TGCAGTGCCCCCGGCGGGCGGGAGGCGCGCTCCTACAATGAGCAGTTCTTC.